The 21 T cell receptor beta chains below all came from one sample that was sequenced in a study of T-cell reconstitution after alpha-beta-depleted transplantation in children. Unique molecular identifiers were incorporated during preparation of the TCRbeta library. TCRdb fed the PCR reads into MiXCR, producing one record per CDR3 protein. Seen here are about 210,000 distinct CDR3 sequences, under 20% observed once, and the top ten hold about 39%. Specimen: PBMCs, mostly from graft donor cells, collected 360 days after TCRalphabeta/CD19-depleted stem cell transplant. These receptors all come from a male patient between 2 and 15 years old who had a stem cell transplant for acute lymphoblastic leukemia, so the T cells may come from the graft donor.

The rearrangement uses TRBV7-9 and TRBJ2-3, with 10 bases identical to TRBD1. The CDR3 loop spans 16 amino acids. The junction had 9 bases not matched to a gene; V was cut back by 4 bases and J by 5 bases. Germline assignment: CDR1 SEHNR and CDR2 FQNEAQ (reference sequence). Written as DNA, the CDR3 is TGTGCCAGCAGCTCCCTCTCGGGACAGGGGAGAGATACGCAGTATTTT. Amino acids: CASSSLSGQGRDTQYF.

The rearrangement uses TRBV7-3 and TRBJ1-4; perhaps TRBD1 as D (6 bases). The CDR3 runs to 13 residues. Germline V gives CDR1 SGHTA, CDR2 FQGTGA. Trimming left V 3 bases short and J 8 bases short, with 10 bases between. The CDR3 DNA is TGTGCCAGCAGCTTGGGGGCAAAGGAAAAACTGTTTTTT. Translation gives CASSLGAKEKLFF.

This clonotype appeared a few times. The CDR3 DNA is TGTGCCAGCAGTTATTCTATTAGCGGGGGATCCTACGAGCAGTACTTC. This sequence encodes CASSYSISGGSYEQYF. This rearrangement joins TRBV6-5 to TRBJ2-7; 9 positions agree with TRBD2. V shed 3 bases, J shed 1 base, and the junction held 7 bases outside the gene matches. The CDR3 is 16 residues long. Germline V gives CDR1 MNHEY, CDR2 SVGAGI.

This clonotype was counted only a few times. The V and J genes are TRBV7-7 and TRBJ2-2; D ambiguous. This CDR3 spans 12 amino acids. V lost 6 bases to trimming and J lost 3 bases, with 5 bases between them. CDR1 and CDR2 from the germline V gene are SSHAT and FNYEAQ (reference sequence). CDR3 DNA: TGTGCCAGCAGGGGGTACACCGGGGAGCTGTTTTTT. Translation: CASRGYTGELFF.

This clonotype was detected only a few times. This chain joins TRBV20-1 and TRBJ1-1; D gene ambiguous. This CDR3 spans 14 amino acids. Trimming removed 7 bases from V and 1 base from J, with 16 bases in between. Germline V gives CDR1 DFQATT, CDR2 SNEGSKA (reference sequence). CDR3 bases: TGCAGTGTACAATTTGGACTCTCGAACACTGAAGCTTTCTTT. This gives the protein CSVQFGLSNTEAFF.

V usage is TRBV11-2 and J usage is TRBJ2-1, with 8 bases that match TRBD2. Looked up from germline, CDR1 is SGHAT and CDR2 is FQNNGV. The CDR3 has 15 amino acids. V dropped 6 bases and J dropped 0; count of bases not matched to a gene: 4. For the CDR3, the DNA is TGTGCCAGCAGACCGAGCGGGAGCTCCTACAATGAGCAGTTCTTC. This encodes CASRPSGSSYNEQFF.

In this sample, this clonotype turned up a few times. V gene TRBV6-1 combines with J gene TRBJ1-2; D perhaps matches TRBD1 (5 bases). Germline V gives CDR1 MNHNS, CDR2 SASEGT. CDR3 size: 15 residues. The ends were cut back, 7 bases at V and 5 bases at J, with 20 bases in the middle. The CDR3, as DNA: TGTGCCAGCACCCGAGAGGGGCTCGCGGGGTATGGCTACACCTTC. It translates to CASTREGLAGYGYTF.

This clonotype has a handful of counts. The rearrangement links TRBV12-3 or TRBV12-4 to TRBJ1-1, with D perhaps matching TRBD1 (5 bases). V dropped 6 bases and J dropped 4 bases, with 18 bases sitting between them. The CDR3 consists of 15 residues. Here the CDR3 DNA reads TGTGCCAGCAGAAACCCGGGGCCTGGGGTCACTGAAGCTTTCTTT. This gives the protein CASRNPGPGVTEAFF.

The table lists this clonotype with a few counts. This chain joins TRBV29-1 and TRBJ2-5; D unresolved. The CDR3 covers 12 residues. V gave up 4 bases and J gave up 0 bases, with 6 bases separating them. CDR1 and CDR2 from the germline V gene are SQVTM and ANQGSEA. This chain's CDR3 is CSVVGHQETQYF. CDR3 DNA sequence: TGCAGCGTTGTTGGCCACCAAGAGACCCAGTACTTC.

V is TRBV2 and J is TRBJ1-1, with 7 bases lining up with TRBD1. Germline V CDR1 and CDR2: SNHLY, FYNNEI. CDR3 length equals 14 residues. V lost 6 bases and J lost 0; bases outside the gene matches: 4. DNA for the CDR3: TGTGCCAGCAGGGACAGGCCTATGAACACTGAAGCTTTCTTT. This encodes CASRDRPMNTEAFF.

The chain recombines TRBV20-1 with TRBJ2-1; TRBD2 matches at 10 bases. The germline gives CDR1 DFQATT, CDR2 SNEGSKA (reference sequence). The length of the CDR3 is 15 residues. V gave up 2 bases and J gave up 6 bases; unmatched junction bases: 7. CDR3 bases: TGCAGTGCTAGATTCGGCCTAGCGGGGGTCAATGAGCAGTTCTTC. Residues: CSARFGLAGVNEQFF.

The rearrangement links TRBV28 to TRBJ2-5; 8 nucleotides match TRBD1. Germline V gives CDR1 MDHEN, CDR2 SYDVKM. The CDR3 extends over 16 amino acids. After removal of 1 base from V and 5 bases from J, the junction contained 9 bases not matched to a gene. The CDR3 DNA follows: TGTGCCAGCAGTTTATCCGGCGCAGGGGGCCGTGAGACCCAGTACTTC. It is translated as CASSLSGAGGRETQYF.

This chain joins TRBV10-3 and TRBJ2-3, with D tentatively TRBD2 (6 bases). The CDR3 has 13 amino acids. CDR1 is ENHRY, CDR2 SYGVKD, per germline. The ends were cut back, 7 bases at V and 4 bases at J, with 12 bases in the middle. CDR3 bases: TGTGCCATCAAGGAGGGGTGGGCAGATACGCAGTATTTT. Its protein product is CAIKEGWADTQYF.

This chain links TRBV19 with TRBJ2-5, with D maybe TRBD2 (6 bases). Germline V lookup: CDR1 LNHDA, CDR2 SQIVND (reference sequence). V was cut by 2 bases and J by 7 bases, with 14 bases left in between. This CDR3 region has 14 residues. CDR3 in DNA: TGTGCCAGTAGTATATCCGGGGTGGAGGGGACCCAGTACTTC. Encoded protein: CASSISGVEGTQYF.

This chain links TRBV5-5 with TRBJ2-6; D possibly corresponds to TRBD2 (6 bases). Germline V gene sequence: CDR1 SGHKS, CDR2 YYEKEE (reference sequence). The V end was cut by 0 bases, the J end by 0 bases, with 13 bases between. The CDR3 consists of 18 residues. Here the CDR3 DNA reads TGTGCCAGCAGCTTGGGATGGGGACTGCGCTCTGGGGCCAACGTCCTGACTTTC. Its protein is CASSLGWGLRSGANVLTF.

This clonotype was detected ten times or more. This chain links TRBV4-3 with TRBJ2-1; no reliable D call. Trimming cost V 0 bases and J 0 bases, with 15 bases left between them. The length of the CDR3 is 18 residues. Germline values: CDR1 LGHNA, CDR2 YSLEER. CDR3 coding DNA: TGCGCCAGCAGCCAAGATCAGACCCCAAAACTCTCCTACAATGAGCAGTTCTTC. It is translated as CASSQDQTPKLSYNEQFF.

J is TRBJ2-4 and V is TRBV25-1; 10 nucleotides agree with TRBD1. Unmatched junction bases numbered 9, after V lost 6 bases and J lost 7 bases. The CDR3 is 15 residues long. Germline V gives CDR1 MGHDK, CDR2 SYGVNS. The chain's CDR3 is CASSAADRGLNIQYF. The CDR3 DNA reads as TGTGCCAGCAGCGCTGCAGACAGGGGGCTTAACATTCAGTACTTC.

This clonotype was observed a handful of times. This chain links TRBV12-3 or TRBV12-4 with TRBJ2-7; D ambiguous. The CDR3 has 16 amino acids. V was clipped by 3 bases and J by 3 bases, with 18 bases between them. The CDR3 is CASSLLRWDSRYEQYF. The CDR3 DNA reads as TGTGCCAGCAGTTTGTTGCGGTGGGATTCCCGCTACGAGCAGTACTTC.

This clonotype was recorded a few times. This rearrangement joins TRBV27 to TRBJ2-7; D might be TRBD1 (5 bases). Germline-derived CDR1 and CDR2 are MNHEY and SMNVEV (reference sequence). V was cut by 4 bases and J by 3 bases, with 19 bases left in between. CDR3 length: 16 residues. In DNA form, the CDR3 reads TGTGCCAGCAGTTCGCTACGATCCAGACAGAACTACGAGCAGTACTTC. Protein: CASSSLRSRQNYEQYF.

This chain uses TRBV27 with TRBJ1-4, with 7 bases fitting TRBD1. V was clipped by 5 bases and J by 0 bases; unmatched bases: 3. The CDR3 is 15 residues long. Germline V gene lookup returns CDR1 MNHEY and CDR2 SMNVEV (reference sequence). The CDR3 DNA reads TGTGCCAGCAGTACCACAGGGGCAACTAATGAAAAACTGTTTTTT. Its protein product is CASSTTGATNEKLFF.

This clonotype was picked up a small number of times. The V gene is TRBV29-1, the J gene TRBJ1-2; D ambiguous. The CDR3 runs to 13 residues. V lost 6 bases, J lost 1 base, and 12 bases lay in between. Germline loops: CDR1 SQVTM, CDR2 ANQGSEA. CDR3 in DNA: TGCAGCGTAGATAGAAGCGGTAACTATGGCTACACCTTC. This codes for CSVDRSGNYGYTF.